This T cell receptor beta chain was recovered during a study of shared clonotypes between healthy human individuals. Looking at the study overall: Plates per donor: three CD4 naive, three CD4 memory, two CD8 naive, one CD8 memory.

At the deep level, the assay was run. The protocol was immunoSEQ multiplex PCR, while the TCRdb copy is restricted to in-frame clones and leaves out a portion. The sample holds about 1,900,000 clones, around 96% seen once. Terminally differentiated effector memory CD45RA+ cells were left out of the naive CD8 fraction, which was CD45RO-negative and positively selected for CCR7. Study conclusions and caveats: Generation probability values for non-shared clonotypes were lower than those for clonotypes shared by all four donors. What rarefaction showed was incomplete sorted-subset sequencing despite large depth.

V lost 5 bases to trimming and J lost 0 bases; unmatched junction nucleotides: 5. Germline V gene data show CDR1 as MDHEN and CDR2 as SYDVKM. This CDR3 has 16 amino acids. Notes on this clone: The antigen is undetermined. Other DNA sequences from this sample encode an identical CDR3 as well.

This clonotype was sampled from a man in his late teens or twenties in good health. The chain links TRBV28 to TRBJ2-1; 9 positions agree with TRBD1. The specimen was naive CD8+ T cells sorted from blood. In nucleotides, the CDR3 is TGTGCCAGCAGTGGGGACAGGGAGGGCTCCTACAATGAGCAGTTCTTC. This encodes CASSGDREGSYNEQFF.